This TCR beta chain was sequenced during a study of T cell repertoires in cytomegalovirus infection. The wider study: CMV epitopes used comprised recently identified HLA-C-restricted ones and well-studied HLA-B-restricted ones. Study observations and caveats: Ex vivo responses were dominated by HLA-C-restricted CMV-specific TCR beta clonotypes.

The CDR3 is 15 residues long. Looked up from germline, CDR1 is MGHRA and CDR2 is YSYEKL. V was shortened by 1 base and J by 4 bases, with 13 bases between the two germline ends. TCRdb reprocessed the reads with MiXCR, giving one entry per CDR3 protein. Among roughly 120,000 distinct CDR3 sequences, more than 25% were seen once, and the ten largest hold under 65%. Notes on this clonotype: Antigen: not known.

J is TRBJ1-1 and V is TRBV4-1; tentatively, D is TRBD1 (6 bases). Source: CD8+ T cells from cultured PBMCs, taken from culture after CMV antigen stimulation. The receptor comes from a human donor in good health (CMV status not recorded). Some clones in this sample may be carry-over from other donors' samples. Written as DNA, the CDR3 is TGCGCCAGCAGCCAAGGGGTTCGAGGGGGCACTGAAGCTTTCTTT. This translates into CASSQGVRGGTEAFF.